These 27 T cell receptor beta chains were all obtained from the same sample, sequenced in a study of blood T cells in healthy people across ages. The use of a sample-barcoded 5' primer and a J-beta primer mix characterized a second PCR of 7 to 11 cycles. TCRdb passed the 5' RACE reads through MiXCR, listing each CDR3 protein once. The data show around 850,000 distinct CDR3 sequences, with approximately 35% seen just once and approximately 13% held by the top ten. Sequencing input: blood. The origin of the receptors is a man aged 18-30 years in good health.

Turning to this clonotype: This could be a read error, since a much larger clone is one nucleotide away. The V and J genes are TRBV9 and TRBJ2-5; D may be TRBD2 (6 bases). In germline, CDR1 is SGDLS, CDR2 YYNGEE. The CDR3 has 15 amino acids. Between the trimmed V and J ends, which lost 0 bases and 11 bases, there was a span of 20 bases. The CDR3 DNA reads TGTGCCAGCAGCGTAGGACGCGGGGTCTACAATGAGCAGTACTTC. Its protein is CASSVGRGVYNEQYF.

This clonotype was recorded at least ten times. The CDR3 bases are TGTGCCACCAGCATCCTGGTCAGGAGTGGACAAGAGACCCAGTACTTC. Its protein is CATSILVRSGQETQYF. The chain is built from TRBV15 and TRBJ2-5; D ambiguous. Trimming shortened V by 4 bases and J by 2 bases, and 17 bases separated the two germline ends. The CDR3 covers 16 residues. CDR1 is LNHNV, CDR2 YYDKDF, per germline (reference sequence).

The rearrangement uses TRBV7-9 and TRBJ2-1, with a tentative D call TRBD2 (5 bases). There are 14 residues in the CDR3. V dropped 3 bases and J dropped 8 bases, with 14 bases sitting between them. The V gene's germline CDR1 is SEHNR and CDR2 FQNEAQ (reference sequence). In DNA, the CDR3 is TGTGCCAGCAGCTTGGAGGCTAGTTCTGATGAGCAGTTCTTC. Its translation is CASSLEASSDEQFF.

This rearrangement joins TRBV10-3 to TRBJ2-2; D may be TRBD2 (5 bases). The CDR3 consists of 13 residues. The germline V and J ends were trimmed by 8 bases and 2 bases, with 9 bases remaining between them. Looked up from germline, CDR1 is ENHRY and CDR2 is SYGVKD. The CDR3 loop reads CAIPGTNTGELFF. The CDR3 nucleotides read TGTGCCATCCCGGGAACTAACACCGGGGAGCTGTTTTTT.

The chain links TRBV6-6 to TRBJ1-1; no definite D call. In germline, CDR1 is MNHNY, CDR2 SVGAGI (reference sequence). This CDR3 has 16 amino acids. Trimming stripped 6 bases from V and 1 base from J, with 18 bases between. CDR3 nucleotide sequence: TGTGCCAGCAGCCCCTACGACACAGATGGGAACACTGAAGCTTTCTTT. Translated: CASSPYDTDGNTEAFF.

This clonotype showed up just a few times. The gene calls are TRBV7-2 and TRBJ2-3; 11 bases agree with TRBD1. The ends lost 5 bases at V and 4 bases at J; junction bases unmatched: 11. The CDR3 extends over 17 amino acids. The germline V gene has CDR1 SGHTA and CDR2 FQGNSA. The CDR3, as DNA: TGTGCCAGCAGCAGTGGACAGGGGGCGAGGATAGCAGATACGCAGTATTTT. Amino acid sequence: CASSSGQGARIADTQYF.

This clonotype occurred many times. This chain joins TRBV27 and TRBJ2-3; perhaps TRBD1 as D (5 bases). This CDR3 spans 12 amino acids. The germline V gene has CDR1 MNHEY and CDR2 SMNVEV (reference sequence). Here the CDR3 DNA reads TGTGACTATCGACAGAGCACAGATACGCAGTATTTT. Its protein product is CDYRQSTDTQYF.

The rearrangement uses TRBV12-3 or TRBV12-4 and TRBJ1-6; possibly TRBD1 for D (5 bases). CDR3 length: 14 residues. V was cut by 3 bases and J by 9 bases, with 12 bases left in between. Here the CDR3 reads CASSFGRGPSPLHF. As DNA, the CDR3 is TGTGCCAGCAGTTTCGGGAGGGGTCCTTCACCCCTCCACTTT.

The V gene is TRBV12-3 or TRBV12-4, the J gene TRBJ2-1, with TRBD2 as a possible D gene (7 bases). The CDR3 length is 17 residues. V was clipped by 2 bases and J by 0 bases, with 14 bases between them. The chain's CDR3 is CASSLKGGGLSYNEQFF. CDR3 bases: TGTGCCAGCAGTTTAAAGGGGGGGGGGCTCTCCTACAATGAGCAGTTCTTC.

Regarding this clonotype: One end of the junction does not line up with germline, which may come from a read error. This chain uses TRBV10-3 with TRBJ2-5; TRBD1 matches 7 bases. The length of the CDR3 is 15 residues. Germline CDR1 and CDR2: ENHRY and SYGVKD. This chain's CDR3 is CAVSEAGGPQETQYF. The CDR3, as DNA: TGTGCCGTCAGTGAGGCAGGGGGACCCCAAGAGACCCAGTACTTC.

CDR3 in DNA: TGTGCCAGCAGCCAGTCGGGTAATGAGCGGTACTTC. Translation: CASSQSGNERYF. V and J are TRBV3-1 and TRBJ2-5; D not certain. The CDR3 length is 12 residues. In germline, CDR1 is LGHDT, CDR2 YNNKEL (reference sequence). The V end was cut by 3 bases, the J end by 13 bases, with 15 bases between.

As concerns this clonotype: Possible read error: a much larger clone is one base away. The genes are TRBV9 and TRBJ2-1, with D possibly TRBD2 on 6 matching bases. Trimming cost V 0 bases and J 10 bases, with 20 bases left between them. This CDR3 comprises 16 residues. Germline V lookup: CDR1 SGDLS, CDR2 YYNGEE. The CDR3 region has the DNA TGTGCCAGCAGCGTAGGAGCGGGTAAGAAAGACTACGAGCAGTTCTTC. This sequence encodes CASSVGAGKKDYEQFF.

In this sample, this clonotype turned up a few times. V and J are TRBV5-6 and TRBJ2-3; a possible D gene is TRBD2 (6 bases). The V and J ends lost 1 base and 3 bases respectively, with 15 bases between them. Germline values: CDR1 SGHDT, CDR2 YYEEEE. CDR3 length equals 16 residues. CDR3 DNA: TGTGCCAGCAGCTTGCGGCTGGGCGGGGCAACAGATACGCAGTATTTT. Its protein product is CASSLRLGGATDTQYF.

This sequence joins TRBV27 and TRBJ2-1, with 8 bases fitting TRBD2. Germline values: CDR1 MNHEY, CDR2 SMNVEV (reference sequence). This CDR3 has 18 residues. V gave up 2 bases and J gave up 6 bases; unmatched junction bases: 15. The CDR3 DNA follows: TGTGCCAGCAGTTTACGACAGCCTTTGGCGGGAGGAGGCAATGAGCAGTTCTTC. It codes for CASSLRQPLAGGGNEQFF.

This clonotype was counted a few times. This chain joins TRBV15 and TRBJ2-3; 11 nucleotides align to TRBD1. This CDR3 region has 15 residues. Per germline, CDR1 LNHNV and CDR2 YYDKDF (reference sequence). Unmatched junction bases numbered 3, after V lost 1 base and J lost 6 bases. CDR3 bases: TGTGCCACCAGCAGAGTGGGACAGGGGGGCGATACGCAGTATTTT. As protein: CATSRVGQGGDTQYF. The full variable domain, in which reference TRBV15 and TRBJ2-3 provide the parts outside the CDR3, is DAMVIQNPRYQVTQFGKPVTLSCSQTLNHNVMYWYQQKSSQAPKLLFHYYDKDFNNEADTPDNFQSRRPNTSFCFLDIRSPGLGDTAMYLCATSRVGQGGDTQYFGPGTRLTVL.

Remarks on this clonotype: A single base separates this from a much larger clone, so it may be a read error. This chain uses TRBV27 with TRBJ1-2; TRBD1 might be the D (5 bases). The CDR3 totals 15 residues. Per the germline V gene, CDR1 is MNHEY and CDR2 is SMNVEV (reference sequence). Deletions cut 5 bases from V and 4 bases from J, with 17 bases between. The CDR3 DNA reads TGTGCCAGCAGTACGAGAGCCGGGACGGTCTATGGCTACACCTTC. This codes for CASSTRAGTVYGYTF.

This clonotype was detected ten times or more. The V call is TRBV27, the J call TRBJ1-2; D gene ambiguous. Per germline, CDR1 MNHEY and CDR2 SMNVEV (reference sequence). The germline V and J ends were trimmed by 2 bases and 0 bases, with 7 bases remaining between them. The CDR3 runs 14 residues. CDR3 sequence: CASSLAASNYGYTF. The CDR3 DNA follows: TGTGCCAGCAGTTTAGCTGCATCTAACTATGGCTACACCTTC.

This clonotype was observed a few times. The genes are TRBV7-9 and TRBJ1-6; D call uncertain. The CDR3 has 15 residues. The V and J ends lost 2 bases and 7 bases respectively, with 12 bases between them. Per the germline V gene, CDR1 is SEHNR and CDR2 is FQNEAQ (reference sequence). The CDR3 DNA reads as TGTGCCAGCAGCTTACTAAGGGAAAGGAATTCACCCCTCCACTTT. Translated, it gives CASSLLRERNSPLHF.

This clonotype was observed a few times. V is TRBV12-3 or TRBV12-4 and J is TRBJ2-1; TRBD2 agrees at 9 bases. Unmatched junction bases numbered 10, after V lost 6 bases and J lost 10 bases. CDR3 length: 14 amino acids. The CDR3, as DNA: TGTGCCAGCAGGAGAGCGGGGGGCCGGGAAGAGCAGTTCTTC. This encodes CASRRAGGREEQFF.

V and J are TRBV4-2 and TRBJ1-1; 7 bases align to TRBD1. CDR1 and CDR2 (germline): LGHNA, YNFKEQ. The V and J ends lost 4 bases and 3 bases, in that order; junction bases with no gene match: 2. The CDR3 has 13 amino acids. CDR3 amino acids: CASSPTGHTEAFF. In DNA, the CDR3 is TGTGCCAGCAGCCCGACAGGGCACACTGAAGCTTTCTTT.

In regard to this clonotype: A much larger clone sits a single nucleotide away, making a read error possible. The chain employs TRBV25-1 and TRBJ2-5; D remains ambiguous. The CDR3 totals 14 residues. Trimming took 3 bases from V and 1 from J, leaving 9 bases between them. CDR1 is MGHDK, CDR2 SYGVNS, per germline. The CDR3 reads CASSDFPSQETQYF. CDR3 nucleotide sequence: TGTGCCAGCAGTGATTTTCCTTCCCAAGAGACCCAGTACTTC.

Concerning this clonotype itself: Since a much larger clone is just one base distant, this may be a read error. The genes are TRBV6-2 or TRBV6-3 and TRBJ2-3; possible D gene TRBD2, 5 bases. This CDR3 contains 15 residues. In germline, CDR1 is MNHEY, CDR2 SVGEGT. The DNA for the CDR3 is TGTGCCAGCAGACTAGACGGGCTTCGCACAGATGCGCAGTATTTT. As protein: CASRLDGLRTDAQYF.

This clonotype was seen more than once but under ten times. The chain is built from TRBV5-6 and TRBJ2-2; 9 bases align to TRBD1. Germline V gives CDR1 SGHDT, CDR2 YYEEEE. The CDR3 runs to 17 residues. The V and J ends lost 0 bases and 4 bases, in that order; junction bases with no gene match: 7. The CDR3 loop is CASSLGRTGVFTGELFF. CDR3 nucleotides: TGTGCCAGCAGCTTGGGCCGGACAGGGGTTTTCACCGGGGAGCTGTTTTTT. Drawing the rest from reference TRBV5-6 and TRBJ2-2, the complete variable domain is DAGVTQSPTHLIKTRGQQVTLRCSPKSGHDTVSWYQQALGQGPQFIFQYYEEEERQRGNFPDRFSGHQFPNYSSELNVNALLLGDSALYLCASSLGRTGVFTGELFFGEGSRLTVL.

The chain carries TRBV20-1 and TRBJ1-4, with D perhaps TRBD1 (6 bases). There are 16 residues in the CDR3. Trimming left V 6 bases short and J 5 bases short, with 22 bases between. CDR1 and CDR2 (germline): DFQATT, SNEGSKA (reference sequence). In DNA form, the CDR3 reads TGCAGTGCCTCCCTTTGTTTGTGTCAGGGGAATGAAAAACTGTTTTTT. Its protein product is CSASLCLCQGNEKLFF.

This clonotype was counted many times. The chain has TRBV11-2 and TRBJ2-5, with 8 bases identical to TRBD2. The CDR3 loop spans 15 amino acids. Losses at the gene ends were 2 bases for V and 3 bases for J; bases not matched to a gene: 5. From germline, CDR1 is SGHAT and CDR2 FQNNGV. CDR3 sequence: CASSLIPAGEETQYF. DNA of the CDR3: TGTGCCAGCAGCTTAATCCCAGCGGGGGAAGAGACCCAGTACTTC.

A few counts support this clonotype. This chain uses TRBV27 with TRBJ2-3, with 8 bases fitting TRBD1. Per germline, CDR1 MNHEY and CDR2 SMNVEV (reference sequence). The CDR3 sequence is 18 residues long. Trimming at V came to 3 bases and at J to 2 bases, leaving 13 bases not matched to a gene. The CDR3 is CASSFAEPRGLHTDTQYF. For the CDR3, the DNA is TGTGCCAGCAGTTTTGCCGAACCCAGGGGGCTACACACAGATACGCAGTATTTT.

On this clonotype: Being one base from a much bigger clone, this may be a read error. The gene calls are TRBV7-2 and TRBJ2-5; D possibly corresponds to TRBD1 (6 bases). Germline lookup yields CDR1 SGHTA and CDR2 FQGNSA. The CDR3 is 17 amino acids. The DNA for the CDR3 is TGTGCCGGCAGCTTAGTGGCCGACAGGATAGGACGAGAGACCCAGTACTTC. Protein: CAGSLVADRIGRETQYF. The full variable domain, with the rest looked up from reference TRBV7-2 and TRBJ2-5, is GAGVSQSPSNKVTEKGKDVELRCDPISGHTALYWYRQSLGQGLEFLIYFQGNSAPDKSGLPSDRFSAERTGGSVSTLTIQRTQQEDSAVYLCAGSLVADRIGRETQYFGPGTRLLVL.